This T cell receptor beta chain is drawn from a study of identical twins. A single record per CDR3 protein comes from TCRdb applying MiXCR to the 5' RACE reads. The sample includes about 470,000 distinct CDR3 sequences, 24% of them seen just once. CDR1 and CDR2 (germline): SGHRS, YFSETQ. This CDR3 contains 16 residues. V shed 4 bases and J shed 0 bases, with 14 bases lying between them. This sample was shared with a second study, whose subject was T cells expressing NK-cell markers.

Sequences were obtained from CD4+ T cells sorted from blood. This sequence was found in a woman aged 18-29 years in good health. The V and J genes are TRBV5-1 and TRBJ1-3, with a tentative D call TRBD1 (5 bases). In DNA form, the CDR3 reads TGCGCCAGCAGCACTAGCAGGGCTTCCTCTGGAAACACCATATATTTT. This codes for CASSTSRASSGNTIYF.